This TCR beta chain came from a study of ipilimumab plus nivolumab after autologous stem cell transplantation. Study-level information: Typical patient got four to six ipilimumab doses and seven to nine nivolumab doses (median). DLBCL patients had primary refractory or relapsed disease.

Of note for this clone: Its target is not known.

Study-wide results and caveats: Per the authors, repertoire, Treg and microbiota data justify further study.

Germline CDR1 is SEHNR and CDR2 is FQNEAQ (reference sequence). The CDR3 spans 15 residues. V was cut by 5 bases and J by 6 bases, with 19 bases left in between. The data were produced by immunoSEQ multiplex PCR, yet TCRdb's version contains in-frame clones alone and is incomplete. The profile shows about 15,000 clones, roughly 79% of them singletons. This clonotype was obtained from a male donor with diffuse large B-cell lymphoma. V is TRBV7-9 and J is TRBJ1-2; a possible D gene is TRBD1 (5 bases). This material consisted of PBMCs, taken in a trial of ipilimumab plus nivolumab as post-transplant consolidation. CDR3 protein: CASSASASGTHGYTF. DNA of the CDR3: TGTGCCAGCAGCGCCTCCGCGTCAGGGACCCATGGCTACACCTTC.